Included here is one T cell receptor (beta chain) sequence, with context. MiXCR, run by TCRdb on the 5' RACE reads, gives a single entry per CDR3 protein. The sample holds about 470,000 distinct CDR3 sequences; over 15% are singletons and the top ten take 9% to 15%. The data belong to a study of T-cell memory formation after mild COVID-19. Looked up from germline, CDR1 is MNHEY and CDR2 is SVGEGT. The CDR3 contains 15 residues. The trim removed 2 bases at V and 4 bases at J, leaving 5 bases unmatched. This chain joins TRBV6-2 or TRBV6-3 and TRBJ1-5, with 7 bases that match TRBD1. Sequenced sample: PBMCs or a T cell subset sorted from them (not recorded which). The clonotype was recovered from an adult woman who had mild COVID-19 (a few samples of this study predate the infection). Cell type and time point are not known. CDR3 nucleotide sequence: TGTGCCAGCAGTTACGGGACAGTAGATAATCAGCCCCAGCATTTT. Translated: CASSYGTVDNQPQHF.